Following are 15 T cell receptor beta chains from one sample sequenced in a study of blood T cell repertoires in COVID-19. Only in-frame clones appear in the TCRdb table, and some are missing; sequencing was by immunoSEQ multiplex PCR. The table includes 300,000 to 400,000 clones, more than 75% detected once. The sequencing sample was made of PBMCs or T cells enriched from blood (not recorded which). Every receptor here comes from a woman in her 30s with acute COVID-19.

The chain employs TRBV9 and TRBJ2-1; TRBD1 matches at 8 bases. The CDR3 totals 15 residues. V shed 3 bases, J shed 7 bases, and the junction held 9 bases outside the gene matches. The germline CDR1 and CDR2 sequences are SGDLS and YYNGEE. The CDR3 DNA is TGTGCCAGCAGCGACCGGGACAGGCCTCTTAATGAGCAGTTCTTC. It specifies CASSDRDRPLNEQFF.

The chain is built from TRBV4-1 and TRBJ2-5, with TRBD2 as a possible D gene (6 bases). This CDR3 is built from 14 residues. Germline values: CDR1 MGHRA, CDR2 YSYEKL. Deletions cut 3 bases from V and 10 bases from J, with 18 bases between. Here the CDR3 reads CASSQPGLLIGQYF. The CDR3 coding sequence is TGCGCCAGCAGCCAGCCGGGACTCCTAATTGGCCAGTACTTC.

V is TRBV7-6 and J is TRBJ2-3, with TRBD1 matching over 8 bases. The CDR3 spans 15 residues. V was pared by 1 base and J by 5 bases, with 5 bases of the junction left unmatched. Germline loops: CDR1 SGHVS, CDR2 FNYEAQ. Written as DNA, the CDR3 is TGTGCCAGCAGCTTAGGTGGGACAGGACGAGATACGCAGTATTTT. Encoded protein: CASSLGGTGRDTQYF.

This chain's CDR3 is CASSPSQGSASPLHF. The CDR3 DNA reads TGCGCCAGCAGCCCTTCACAGGGGTCCGCATCACCCCTCCACTTT. The rearrangement uses TRBV4-3 and TRBJ1-6, with 7 positions matching TRBD1. CDR3 length: 15 amino acids. V was clipped by 4 bases and J by 10 bases; unmatched bases: 10. Germline CDR1 LGHNA, CDR2 YSLEER.

This clone was recorded a few times. This chain joins TRBV3-1 (or the pseudogene TRBV3-2) and TRBJ1-5; TRBD1 might be the D (6 bases). Deletions cut 3 bases from V and 4 bases from J, with 10 bases between. CDR1 is LGHDT, CDR2 YNNKEL, per germline (reference sequence). This CDR3 is 14 amino acids long. The CDR3 is CASSHQGKNQPQHF. The CDR3, as DNA: TGTGCCAGCAGCCATCAGGGGAAGAATCAGCCCCAGCATTTT.

The sample holds a few counts of this clone. Other DNA sequences of this sample code for an identical CDR3. The CDR3, as DNA: TGTGCCAGTAGTATCTCCCAGGGGAGAGAAAAACTGTTTTTT. This sequence encodes CASSISQGREKLFF. This chain links TRBV19 with TRBJ1-4; perhaps TRBD1 as D (6 bases). V dropped 3 bases and J dropped 8 bases, with 13 bases sitting between them. Germline CDR1 is LNHDA and CDR2 is SQIVND (reference sequence). This CDR3 comprises 14 residues.

The chain has TRBV28 and TRBJ1-5; D remains ambiguous. The germline gives CDR1 MDHEN, CDR2 SYDVKM. The V gene lost 2 bases and the J gene lost 0 bases, with 5 bases spanning the gap. This CDR3 is 14 amino acids long. The CDR3 nucleotides read TGTGCCAGCAGTTTAGTTAATAGCAATCAGCCCCAGCATTTT. It is translated as CASSLVNSNQPQHF. The variable domain in full, with the rest retrieved from reference TRBV28 and TRBJ1-5, is DVKVTQSSRYLVKRTGEKVFLECVQDMDHENMFWYRQDPGLGLRLIYFSYDVKMKEKGDIPEGYSVSREKKERFSLILESASTNQTSMYLCASSLVNSNQPQHFGDGTRLSIL.

This chain links TRBV7-6 with TRBJ2-7; 8 bases match TRBD1. Unmatched junction bases numbered 13, after V lost 4 bases and J lost 2 bases. Germline CDR1 and CDR2: SGHVS and FNYEAQ. This CDR3 is 17 amino acids long. CDR3 residues: CASSSEPGQVLAYEQYF. CDR3 bases: TGTGCCAGCAGCTCTGAACCGGGACAGGTGTTGGCCTACGAGCAGTACTTC.

The chain couples TRBV28 to TRBJ2-3; 10 nucleotides match TRBD2. Trimming took 6 bases from V and 2 from J; bases not matched to a gene: 11. The CDR3 runs to 17 residues. Germline-derived CDR1 and CDR2 are MDHEN and SYDVKM. CDR3 DNA sequence: TGTGCCAGCAGCCCAACGGGACTAGCGAGGGACACAGATACGCAGTATTTT. Translation gives CASSPTGLARDTDTQYF.

V is TRBV18 and J is TRBJ1-1; D gene uncertain. CDR3 length: 16 amino acids. Germline V lookup: CDR1 KGHSH, CDR2 LQKENI. V gave up 2 bases and J gave up 3 bases, with 16 bases separating them. CDR3 loop: CASSPGRLRVYTEAFF. DNA of the CDR3: TGTGCCAGCTCACCAGGGAGGTTACGGGTCTACACTGAAGCTTTCTTT.

V is TRBV11-2 and J is TRBJ2-3; TRBD2 is a possible D gene (6 bases). Germline CDR1 is SGHAT and CDR2 is FQNNGV. CDR3 length: 20 residues. The V and J ends lost 0 bases and 0 bases respectively, with 22 bases between them. CDR3: CASSLDPGPLLAYSTDTQYF. The CDR3 nucleotides read TGTGCCAGCAGCTTAGATCCAGGTCCACTACTAGCCTATAGCACAGATACGCAGTATTTT. Drawing the rest from reference TRBV11-2 and TRBJ2-3, the complete variable domain is EAGVAQSPRYKIIEKRQSVAFWCNPISGHATLYWYQQILGQGPKLLIQFQNNGVVDDSQLPKDRFSAERLKGVDSTLKIQPAKLEDSAVYLCASSLDPGPLLAYSTDTQYFGPGTRLTVL.

The chain joins TRBV9 to TRBJ1-2, with 7 bases matching TRBD1. This CDR3 has 16 amino acids. Trimming cost V 0 bases and J 6 bases; bases outside gene matches: 11. Germline CDR1 reads SGDLS; CDR2 reads YYNGEE. The CDR3 here is CASSVGPTTTGNGYTF. The CDR3 DNA reads as TGTGCCAGCAGCGTAGGCCCCACCACGACAGGGAATGGCTACACCTTC.

The chain recombines TRBV7-6 with TRBJ1-3; 12 bases fit TRBD1. V gave up 2 bases and J gave up 3 bases; unmatched junction bases: 8. CDR3 length: 18 residues. Germline V CDR1 and CDR2: SGHVS, FNYEAQ. Here the CDR3 reads CASSLPGQGASGGNTIYF. In DNA, the CDR3 is TGTGCCAGCAGCTTACCGGGACAGGGGGCTTCGGGTGGAAACACCATATATTTT.

The chain has TRBV2 and TRBJ1-6, with D hard to call. Germline-derived CDR1 and CDR2 are SNHLY and FYNNEI. CDR3 size: 15 residues. Trimming took 1 base from V and 7 from J, leaving 11 bases between them. The DNA of the CDR3 is TGTGCCAGCAGTGAAGGAGGGCTGGGCAATTCACCCCTCCACTTT. This sequence encodes CASSEGGLGNSPLHF.

The chain recombines TRBV9 with TRBJ1-2; 7 positions agree with TRBD1. The CDR3 sequence is 14 residues long. J lost 6 bases, V lost 3 bases, and 8 bases had no gene match. CDR1 is SGDLS, CDR2 YYNGEE, per germline. In nucleotides, the CDR3 is TGTGCCAGCAGCGCATGGACAGGTGATCATGGCTACACCTTC. It yields the protein CASSAWTGDHGYTF.